This passage covers 15 T cell receptor beta chains from one sample sequenced in a study of blood T cell repertoires in COVID-19. TCRdb's table, derived via immunoSEQ multiplex PCR, lists solely in-frame clones and lacks some. The sample has fewer than 180,000 clones, approximately 80% seen once. Material for sequencing was peripheral blood. Every receptor here comes from a man aged 70-80 years with acute or convalescent COVID-19.

This chain links TRBV21-1 with TRBJ1-2; no check of the table's D call, TRBD1, against the DNA was made. TRBV21-1 is recorded as a pseudogene. The CDR3 totals 15 residues. The CDR3 here is CASGPEGGRVDGYTF. For the CDR3, the DNA is TGTGCCAGCGGGCCAGAAGGGGGAAGAGTCGATGGCTACACCTTC.

V gene TRBV7-9 combines with J gene TRBJ2-3; a possible D gene is TRBD2 (5 bases). Trimming stripped 5 bases from V and 6 bases from J, with 24 bases between. The CDR3 consists of 17 residues. Germline values: CDR1 SEHNR, CDR2 FQNEAQ (reference sequence). The CDR3 spells CASSKGGIAPPTDTQYF. Written as DNA, the CDR3 is TGTGCCAGCAGCAAAGGAGGTATCGCTCCCCCCACCGATACGCAGTATTTT.

The CDR3 nucleotides are TGTGCTAGTGGTTTGGGACGGGGGAGTACCAATCAGCCCCAGCATTTT. The encoded protein is CASGLGRGSTNQPQHF. The chain recombines TRBV12-5 with TRBJ1-5, with D perhaps matching TRBD1 (5 bases). Germline V CDR1 and CDR2: LGHNT, FRNRAP. With 1 base removed from V and 3 bases from J, the gap between germline ends came to 13 bases. This CDR3 is 16 amino acids long.

The chain uses TRBV5-1 and TRBJ2-1, with TRBD2 identical over 8 bases. Germline lookup yields CDR1 SGHRS and CDR2 YFSETQ. J lost 0 bases, V lost 4 bases, and 3 bases had no gene match. The CDR3 extends over 15 amino acids. CDR3 in amino acids: CASSQRGSSYNEQFF. The CDR3 DNA follows: TGCGCCAGCAGCCAGCGGGGGAGCTCCTACAATGAGCAGTTCTTC.

The chain has TRBV5-6 and TRBJ1-1; D unresolved. This CDR3 is built from 14 residues. Trimming cost V 1 base and J 4 bases, with 11 bases left between them. CDR1 is SGHDT and CDR2 is YYEEEE in the germline V gene. DNA for the CDR3: TGTGCCAGCAGCTTGCGCAGGCTCAGCACTGAAGCTTTCTTT. Its protein product is CASSLRRLSTEAFF.

V is TRBV4-1 and J is TRBJ2-2; tentative D call: TRBD1 (6 bases). This CDR3 has 15 amino acids. Germline values: CDR1 MGHRA, CDR2 YSYEKL. The V and J ends lost 6 bases and 1 base respectively, with 12 bases between them. The CDR3 nucleotides are TGCGCCAGCAGGGCCGGGACAAGGAACACCGGGGAGCTGTTTTTT. This sequence encodes CASRAGTRNTGELFF.

CDR3: CASSFSGGAPGELFF. In DNA, the CDR3 is TGTGCCAGCAGCTTTAGCGGGGGGGCCCCCGGGGAGCTGTTTTTT. V and J are TRBV7-3 and TRBJ2-2; 11 bases map to TRBD2. The CDR3 sequence is 15 residues long. CDR1 and CDR2 from the germline V gene are SGHTA and FQGTGA. V trimming: 3 bases; J trimming: 6 bases; junction bases outside the gene matches: 3.

This clone was seen only once. The rearrangement uses TRBV6-5 and TRBJ1-1, with a weak D call TRBD1 (6 bases). CDR1 is MNHEY and CDR2 is SVGAGI in the germline V gene. Trimming took off 2 bases at V and 5 bases at J, with 15 bases between the two ends. CDR3 length: 15 residues. CDR3 in DNA: TGTGCCAGCAGTTACCGTACAGGGCGAAGGACTGAAGCTTTCTTT. Its translation: CASSYRTGRRTEAFF.

V and J are TRBV11-2 and TRBJ1-2; tentatively, D is TRBD1 (6 bases). The germline V gene has CDR1 SGHAT and CDR2 FQNNGV. The CDR3 runs to 13 residues. Trimming stripped 5 bases from V and 8 bases from J, with 15 bases between. CDR3 DNA: TGTGCCAGCAGCACAGGGCTAACGACCGGCTACACCTTC. Amino acids: CASSTGLTTGYTF.

With respect to this clone: Additional DNA sequences in this sample encode the identical CDR3. This sequence joins TRBV6-5 and TRBJ2-2; 7 bases align to TRBD1. The CDR3 length is 13 residues. Unmatched junction bases numbered 5, after V lost 6 bases and J lost 7 bases. The germline CDR1 and CDR2 sequences are MNHEY and SVGAGI. CDR3 coding DNA: TGTGCCAGCAGAGACAGGGCGGGCGGGGAGCTGTTTTTT. This sequence encodes CASRDRAGGELFF.

The chain uses TRBV19 and TRBJ1-4; D perhaps matches TRBD1 (5 bases). The V end lost 1 base, the J end lost 4 bases, and 13 bases lay between the germline ends. This CDR3 is built from 16 residues. From germline, CDR1 is LNHDA and CDR2 SQIVND (reference sequence). The CDR3 region is CASSIAAGPGNEKLFF. CDR3 sequence (DNA): TGTGCCAGTAGTATAGCTGCGGGGCCCGGTAATGAAAAACTGTTTTTT.

This clone was counted only a few times. The CDR3 nucleotides read TGTGCCAGCAGCCAAGATGGGACTAGCGGGAGGACGCAGTATTTT. This sequence encodes CASSQDGTSGRTQYF. The chain is built from TRBV3-1 (or the pseudogene TRBV3-2) and TRBJ2-3; 15 bases fit TRBD2. V was pared by 0 bases and J by 9 bases, with 1 base of the junction left unmatched. The CDR3 loop spans 15 amino acids. The germline V gene has CDR1 LGHDT and CDR2 YNNKEL (reference sequence).

The chain couples TRBV6-5 to TRBJ1-3, with 10 bases lining up with TRBD1. This CDR3 has 14 amino acids. Germline CDR1 reads MNHEY; CDR2 reads SVGAGI. After removal of 8 bases from V and 7 bases from J, the junction contained 8 bases not matched to a gene. The CDR3 DNA sequence: TGTGCCAGCGGGAGACAGGGGGCTTATAACACCATATATTTT. Translating gives CASGRQGAYNTIYF.

This sequence joins TRBV5-6 and TRBJ2-4; tentative D call: TRBD2 (5 bases). The CDR3 is 16 amino acids. The germline V gene encodes CDR1 SGHDT and CDR2 YYEEEE. Deletions cut 5 bases from V and 6 bases from J, with 21 bases between. The CDR3 DNA sequence: TGTGCCAGCAGTCAGGACGGGGTGGTATTTGGAAACATTCAGTACTTC. It is translated as CASSQDGVVFGNIQYF.

The V gene is TRBV6-6, the J gene TRBJ2-7, with 10 nucleotides matching TRBD2. Germline V gives CDR1 MNHNY, CDR2 SVGAGI (reference sequence). V lost 6 bases and J lost 0; bases outside the gene matches: 20. The CDR3 contains 20 residues. This CDR3 is CASSERGGYRFSGSSYEQYF. The CDR3 DNA follows: TGTGCCAGCAGCGAGCGGGGGGGCTATAGGTTTAGTGGAAGCTCCTACGAGCAGTACTTC.